This TCR beta chain stems from a study of blood T cell repertoires in COVID-19. Per the original data handling: Amplifying reference gene primers gave estimates of nucleated cell counts. Some clones are missing from TCRdb's copy, which holds only in-frame ones; the method was immunoSEQ multiplex PCR. V and J calls and clone size are as listed in that table; D and trimming were resolved from the DNA. Seen here are tens of thousands of clones, more than 70% observed once, and the top ten hold approximately 15%. Trimming at V came to 3 bases and at J to 5 bases, leaving 14 bases not matched to a gene. There are 18 residues in the CDR3. The germline V gene encodes CDR1 MGHRA and CDR2 YSYEKL.

The sequenced sample was peripheral blood. The TCR sequence derives from a man in his 70s with active or convalescent COVID-19. The V and J genes are TRBV4-1 and TRBJ1-3, with 9 nucleotides matching TRBD1. This CDR3 reads CASSHSGGRQGGRNTIYF. CDR3 coding DNA: TGCGCCAGCAGCCATTCCGGAGGGCGACAGGGGGGTAGAAACACCATATATTTT.